Below are 14 T cell receptor beta chains sequenced from a single sample in a study of blood T cell repertoires in COVID-19. Sequencing was performed with immunoSEQ multiplex PCR; in TCRdb, only in-frame clones are kept and a portion is missing. The sample yields around 30,000 clones, approximately 88% seen once. Sequencing input: peripheral blood. These receptors were obtained from a woman in her thirties or forties with active or convalescent COVID-19.

The chain uses TRBV3-1 (or the pseudogene TRBV3-2) and TRBJ2-3, with TRBD2 matching over 8 bases. Trimming removed 1 base from V and 2 bases from J; junction bases left unmatched: 11. The CDR3 has 18 residues. The germline V gene encodes CDR1 LGHDT and CDR2 YNNKEL (reference sequence). The CDR3: CASSQVISGGVNTDTQYF. CDR3 DNA: TGTGCCAGCAGCCAAGTAATAAGCGGGGGAGTTAACACAGATACGCAGTATTTT.

The chain is built from TRBV5-1 and TRBJ2-7; 8 bases line up with TRBD1. The germline gives CDR1 SGHRS, CDR2 YFSETQ. The CDR3 has 14 residues. Unmatched junction bases numbered 5, after V lost 3 bases and J lost 3 bases. CDR3 sequence reads: CASSYGQGGYEQYF. For the CDR3, the DNA is TGCGCCAGCAGCTATGGACAGGGCGGCTACGAGCAGTACTTC. The whole variable domain, remainder taken from reference TRBV5-1 and TRBJ2-7, is KAGVTQTPRYLIKTRGQQVTLSCSPISGHRSVSWYQQTPGQGLQFLFEYFSETQRNKGNFPGRFSGRQFSNSRSEMNVSTLELGDSALYLCASSYGQGGYEQYFGPGTRLTVT.

The V call is TRBV19, the J call TRBJ2-5; D might be TRBD2 (6 bases). This CDR3 is 15 amino acids long. Trimming took 6 bases from V and 4 from J, leaving 18 bases between them. Germline CDR1 is LNHDA and CDR2 is SQIVND (reference sequence). This CDR3 reads CASSPLLQGGETQYF. In nucleotides, the CDR3 is TGTGCCAGTAGCCCCCTACTCCAGGGAGGAGAGACCCAGTACTTC.

The V call is TRBV21-1, the J call TRBJ2-2; TRBD2 is taken as the D call from the table, unchecked against the DNA. TRBV21-1 represents a pseudogene. The CDR3 loop spans 15 amino acids. Here the CDR3 DNA reads TGTGCCAGCAGCATGGGAGGTGGGAACACCGGGGAGCTGTTTTTT. Translated, it gives CASSMGGGNTGELFF.

The chain uses TRBV13 and TRBJ2-5; 10 positions match TRBD2. CDR3 length: 15 amino acids. The ends lost 5 bases at V and 5 bases at J; junction bases unmatched: 8. CDR1 is PRHDT and CDR2 is FYEKMQ in the germline V gene (reference sequence). In DNA, the CDR3 is TGTGCCAGCAGCCCCAGCGGGAGGGCCGAGGAGACCCAGTACTTC. This encodes CASSPSGRAEETQYF.

The V gene is TRBV28, the J gene TRBJ1-5, with 7 bases identical to TRBD1. Germline loops: CDR1 MDHEN, CDR2 SYDVKM. The CDR3 has 16 residues. Trimming took 3 bases from V and 7 from J; bases not matched to a gene: 12. CDR3 amino acids: CASSFLVEGAEQPQHF. The CDR3 nucleotides are TGTGCCAGCAGTTTTTTAGTCGAGGGGGCAGAACAGCCCCAGCATTTT.

The chain links TRBV19 to TRBJ2-7; the match to TRBD2 covers 13 bases. Germline V CDR1 and CDR2: LNHDA, SQIVND (reference sequence). Germline trimming cut 4 bases from V and 5 bases from J; bases unmatched to any gene: 8. The CDR3 sequence is 16 residues long. CDR3 sequence: CASSKRLAGGLDEQYF. CDR3 nucleotides: TGTGCCAGTAGTAAGAGACTAGCGGGAGGACTTGACGAGCAGTACTTC. Full variable domain (remainder filled in from reference TRBV19 and TRBJ2-7): DGGITQSPKYLFRKEGQNVTLSCEQNLNHDAMYWYRQDPGQGLRLIYYSQIVNDFQKGDIAEGYSVSREKKESFPLTVTSAQKNPTAFYLCASSKRLAGGLDEQYFGPGTRLTVT.

V is TRBV10-3 and J is TRBJ1-2; tentatively, D is TRBD1 (5 bases). V was trimmed by 3 bases and J by 7 bases, leaving 15 bases between them. The CDR3 consists of 14 residues. Germline V gene data show CDR1 as ENHRY and CDR2 as SYGVKD. This CDR3 reads CAISESGGEGGYTF. The CDR3 DNA reads as TGTGCCATCAGTGAATCGGGGGGAGAGGGTGGCTACACCTTC.

The sample holds a few counts of this clone. This chain uses TRBV28 with TRBJ1-1; 7 bases align to TRBD1. CDR3 size: 14 residues. CDR1 is MDHEN and CDR2 is SYDVKM in the germline V gene. Trimming took 0 bases from V and 8 from J; bases not matched to a gene: 6. DNA of the CDR3: TGTGCCAGCAGTTTATGGCCACCGGGACAGGAAGCTTTCTTT. It codes for CASSLWPPGQEAFF.

This sequence joins TRBV4-3 and TRBJ1-3; a weak D match, TRBD1 (5 bases). Germline CDR1 and CDR2: LGHNA and YSLEER. The V end was cut by 3 bases, the J end by 0 bases, with 12 bases between. This CDR3 spans 16 amino acids. CDR3 sequence (DNA): TGCGCCAGCAGCCATGATCTCAGGGACTCTGGAAACACCATATATTTT. Amino acid sequence: CASSHDLRDSGNTIYF.

This sequence joins TRBV6-4 and TRBJ2-1; D remains unclear. Per germline, CDR1 MRHNA and CDR2 SNTAGT. The CDR3 extends over 14 amino acids. V was trimmed by 0 bases and J by 4 bases, leaving 7 bases between them. The CDR3 loop is CASSDSHLYNEQFF. The CDR3 DNA reads TGTGCCAGCAGTGACTCGCACCTATACAATGAGCAGTTCTTC.

This clone is a singleton in its sample. A read error may produce the germline difference seen at one junction end. The chain has TRBV9 and TRBJ2-7; D remains unclear. Per the germline V gene, CDR1 is SGDLS and CDR2 is YYNGEE. The CDR3 is made up of 15 amino acids. The CDR3 sequence is CASSVDTDRSSEQYF. CDR3 coding DNA: TGTGCCAGCAGCGTAGATACAGACCGATCCTCCGAGCAGTACTTC.

The genes are TRBV19 and TRBJ2-7, with 9 nucleotides matching TRBD1. V shed 8 bases and J 3 bases; nucleotides not matched to a gene: 2. The germline V gene has CDR1 LNHDA and CDR2 SQIVND (reference sequence). The CDR3 runs to 12 residues. CDR3 coding DNA: TGTGCCAGTGGGACAGGGCTCTACGAGCAGTACTTC. It codes for CASGTGLYEQYF.

On this clone: Relative to the germline gene, one junction end is altered; a read error may explain this. This rearrangement joins TRBV7-7 to TRBJ2-1; a possible D gene is TRBD1 (5 bases). This CDR3 spans 16 amino acids. Germline CDR1 reads SSHAT; CDR2 reads FNYEAQ (reference sequence). The CDR3 region has the DNA TGTGCTAGCAGCCCGGAGACAGCCTCCCTAGGGGATGAGCAGTTCTTC. Translation gives CASSPETASLGDEQFF.